Listed here is a single T cell receptor (beta chain). Replicate sorted-subset PCRs were loaded with around 0.2 ug DNA, approximately 31,000 T cell genomes. Clones were sequenced by immunoSEQ multiplex PCR, and TCRdb holds only the in-frame ones, with some missing. The profile shows a few million clones, approximately 94% of them singletons. The sample comes from a study of shared clonotypes between healthy human individuals. Looking at the study overall: A donor's plate count was three for CD4 naive and three for CD4 memory; CD8 naive had two and CD8 memory one.

V gave up 5 bases and J gave up 5 bases, with 9 bases separating them. Germline V lookup: CDR1 DFQATT, CDR2 SNEGSKA (reference sequence). CDR3 length: 11 residues. The clonotype comes from a man between 18 and 29 years old in good health. V gene TRBV20-1 combines with J gene TRBJ1-2; D is undetermined. The material sequenced was naive CD4+ T cells sorted from blood. As for subset: CD45RA+ positively selected. CDR3 in DNA: TGCAGTGCTGACCTAGTTTATGGCTACACCTTC. It is translated as CSADLVYGYTF.